This TCR beta chain was observed in a study of T-cell reconstitution after alpha-beta-depleted transplantation in children. Study-wide results and caveats: Expanded clones from the graft, numbering several hundred, reportedly supplied alpha-beta T cells about two months after transplant.

With regard to this clonotype: The antigen is unknown.

Looked up from germline, CDR1 is SQVTM and CDR2 is ANQGSEA. Trimming shortened V by 0 bases and J by 9 bases, and 20 bases separated the two germline ends. The CDR3 is made up of 15 amino acids. Unique molecular identifiers were incorporated during preparation of the TCRbeta library. TCRdb reprocessed the PCR reads via MiXCR and lists one record per CDR3 protein. In the table there are 780,000 or so distinct CDR3 sequences, around 15% of which are singletons. The TCR comes from a male patient younger than 18 who had a stem cell transplant for acute lymphoblastic leukemia, so the T cells may come from the graft donor. The rearrangement joins TRBV29-1 to TRBJ2-5, with D hard to call. This sample comprised PBMCs, mostly from graft donor cells, obtained 360 days after TCRalphabeta/CD19-depleted stem cell transplant. The CDR3: CSVEDQLKIVRAQYF. The CDR3 nucleotides read TGCAGCGTTGAAGATCAACTGAAGATAGTAAGGGCCCAGTACTTC.